Listed here are 16 T cell receptor beta chains from one sample, sequenced in a study of T cell changes during pregnancy in multiple sclerosis. The table came from immunoSEQ multiplex PCR; TCRdb's copy has only in-frame clones and leaves some out. The table records tens of thousands of clones, 93% of them present only once. Material: peripheral blood, obtained after pregnancy. These receptors were taken from a female donor with multiple sclerosis, enrolled in a pregnancy study.

The chain is built from TRBV2 and TRBJ2-3, with 7 bases fitting TRBD2. Germline CDR1 reads SNHLY; CDR2 reads FYNNEI. The CDR3 runs 14 residues. The CDR3 sequence is CARALADRTDTQYF. CDR3 nucleotides: TGTGCTAGGGCGCTAGCGGACCGCACAGATACGCAGTATTTT.

In nucleotides, the CDR3 is TGTGCCAGTAGTCCCGGTGCCGGGACAGGGGGGTTTAACTATGGCTACACCTTC. Protein: CASSPGAGTGGFNYGYTF. The chain joins TRBV19 to TRBJ1-2; TRBD1 aligns across 11 bases. The CDR3 is 18 residues long. In germline, CDR1 is LNHDA, CDR2 SQIVND (reference sequence). Trimming took 5 bases from V and 1 from J; bases not matched to a gene: 12.

The chain has TRBV27 and TRBJ2-4; a possible D gene is TRBD2 (5 bases). The germline V gene encodes CDR1 MNHEY and CDR2 SMNVEV (reference sequence). The CDR3 sequence is 14 residues long. With 6 bases removed from V and 3 bases from J, the gap between germline ends came to 12 bases. The CDR3 sequence is CASSLGLGKNIQYF. CDR3 bases: TGTGCCAGCAGCCTCGGACTCGGCAAAAACATTCAGTACTTC.

The chain couples TRBV5-4 to TRBJ2-2; D might be TRBD1 (6 bases). The germline V and J ends were trimmed by 0 bases and 4 bases, with 13 bases remaining between them. Germline assignment: CDR1 SGHNT and CDR2 YYREEE (reference sequence). CDR3 length equals 16 residues. In nucleotides, the CDR3 is TGTGCCAGCAGCTTGGTTGGGGGCGGAAGCACCGGGGAGCTGTTTTTT. Translating gives CASSLVGGGSTGELFF. The full variable domain, rest sourced from reference TRBV5-4 and TRBJ2-2, is ETGVTQSPTHLIKTRGQQVTLRCSSQSGHNTVSWYQQALGQGPQFIFQYYREEENGRGNFPPRFSGLQFPNYSSELNVNALELDDSALYLCASSLVGGGSTGELFFGEGSRLTVL.

V usage is TRBV7-8 and J usage is TRBJ2-5; D remains unclear. The CDR3 length is 12 residues. The germline V gene has CDR1 SGHVS and CDR2 FQNEAQ. V was pared by 1 base and J by 4 bases, with 4 bases between. This chain's CDR3 is CASSLVAETQYF. CDR3 bases: TGTGCCAGCAGCTTAGTAGCAGAGACCCAGTACTTC.

The chain joins TRBV7-2 to TRBJ2-2; the D gene is possibly TRBD1 (6 bases). Germline assignment: CDR1 SGHTA and CDR2 FQGNSA. This CDR3 region has 15 residues. Trimming pared 6 bases from V and 2 bases from J, leaving 13 bases between. The CDR3 reads CASRLGAINTGELFF. In nucleotides, the CDR3 is TGTGCCAGCAGGCTGGGGGCAATCAACACCGGGGAGCTGTTTTTT.

The chain couples TRBV27 to TRBJ2-5, with a weak D call TRBD2 (7 bases). The CDR3 runs 16 residues. Trimming cost V 2 bases and J 5 bases, with 18 bases left between them. From germline, CDR1 is MNHEY and CDR2 SMNVEV (reference sequence). The DNA of the CDR3 is TGTGCCAGCAGTTTACGGGTAGGGGGGGCTGGGGAGACCCAGTACTTC. This gives the protein CASSLRVGGAGETQYF.

The V call is TRBV10-2, the J call TRBJ2-6; D perhaps matches TRBD2 (7 bases). V was pared by 7 bases and J by 4 bases, with 20 bases between. This CDR3 has 17 residues. Germline CDR1 is WSHSY and CDR2 is SAAADI. The CDR3 DNA is TGCGCCAGCAAGTCCGGGGGGCGGCTTTCAGGGGCCAACGTCCTGACTTTC. Protein sequence: CASKSGGRLSGANVLTF.

CDR3 in DNA: TGTGCCAGCAGCAAGACAGGGAGCACAGATACGCAGTATTTT. The encoded protein is CASSKTGSTDTQYF. This chain links TRBV7-2 with TRBJ2-3, with TRBD1 matching 7 bases. Per germline, CDR1 SGHTA and CDR2 FQGNSA. The CDR3 totals 14 residues. J was trimmed by 0 bases and V by 5 bases; bases with no gene match: 2.

The CDR3 loop reads CASSLWTGTSTDTQYF. CDR3 in DNA: TGTGCCAGCAGTTTGTGGACAGGGACTAGCACAGATACGCAGTATTTT. The V call is TRBV28, the J call TRBJ2-3, with 8 bases lining up with TRBD1. Germline V gene sequence: CDR1 MDHEN, CDR2 SYDVKM. V was clipped by 3 bases and J by 0 bases; unmatched bases: 5. This CDR3 comprises 16 residues. The entire variable domain, with the rest obtained from reference TRBV28 and TRBJ2-3, is as follows: DVKVTQSSRYLVKRTGEKVFLECVQDMDHENMFWYRQDPGLGLRLIYFSYDVKMKEKGDIPEGYSVSREKKERFSLILESASTNQTSMYLCASSLWTGTSTDTQYFGPGTRLTVL.

The genes are TRBV5-1 and TRBJ2-5, with 7 bases lining up with TRBD1. The germline V gene encodes CDR1 SGHRS and CDR2 YFSETQ. The CDR3 loop spans 13 amino acids. V was clipped by 1 base and J by 5 bases; unmatched bases: 2. CDR3 in DNA: TGCGCCAGCAGCTTGACGACAGGGGAGACCCAGTACTTC. Protein: CASSLTTGETQYF.

The V and J genes are TRBV28 and TRBJ2-7; 10 bases fit TRBD2. CDR1 MDHEN and CDR2 SYDVKM come from the germline V gene. J gave up 7 bases and V 2 bases, and 8 bases lay outside the gene matches. This CDR3 spans 15 amino acids. The CDR3 protein is CASSLPAGGSEEQYF. CDR3 nucleotide sequence: TGTGCCAGCAGTTTACCAGCGGGAGGGTCGGAAGAGCAGTACTTC.

The rearrangement joins TRBV18 to TRBJ2-7, with 10 bases fitting TRBD1. Germline CDR1 reads KGHSH; CDR2 reads LQKENI. The V segment lost 5 bases and the J segment 0 bases; nucleotides outside the gene matches: 4. This CDR3 has 15 residues. The CDR3: CASSKTGGSSYEQYF. CDR3 coding DNA: TGTGCCAGCTCAAAGACAGGGGGCAGCTCCTACGAGCAGTACTTC.

The rearrangement uses TRBV11-2 and TRBJ2-7, with 7 bases lining up with TRBD2. Losses at the gene ends were 1 base for V and 5 bases for J; bases not matched to a gene: 8. Per germline, CDR1 SGHAT and CDR2 FQNNGV. The CDR3 spans 15 residues. In DNA form, the CDR3 reads TGTGCCAGCAGCTTAGGCAGCGGGATCATCGACGAGCAGTACTTC. Encoded protein: CASSLGSGIIDEQYF.

This chain uses TRBV13 with TRBJ2-1; 9 positions agree with TRBD1. The J segment lost 8 bases and the V segment lost 5 bases, leaving 7 bases of the junction unmatched. The germline CDR1 and CDR2 sequences are PRHDT and FYEKMQ (reference sequence). CDR3 length: 14 amino acids. CDR3 sequence (DNA): TGTGCCAGCAGCCCGGACAGGGGAAGGTATGAGCAGTTCTTC. Translation gives CASSPDRGRYEQFF.

The gene calls are TRBV10-2 and TRBJ2-7; maybe TRBD2 (5 bases). The V gene's germline CDR1 is WSHSY and CDR2 SAAADI. V was cut by 3 bases and J by 7 bases, with 13 bases left in between. There are 13 residues in the CDR3. The DNA of the CDR3 is TGCGCCAGCAGTGAAGGAGACGGGAATGAGCAGTACTTC. This encodes CASSEGDGNEQYF.